This is a list of T cell receptor beta chains from one sample in a study of CD4 T cells in relation to SARS-CoV-2 and coronaviruses. Measured with immunoSEQ multiplex PCR; TCRdb has only the in-frame clones, and not every one. The table lists around 35,000 clones, less than 85% of them singletons. Their target antigens are unknown. The sample taken for sequencing was naive CD4+ T cells from PBMCs, cultured in vitro. The source of these receptors is an adult with COVID-19. Both conserved end residues are part of each CDR3. A D gene is named only where the DNA matches it firmly. Some rows have no size entry. The others give once, few or many, or a class for an expanded clone.

v_call	clone_size	d_call	j_call	cdr3_nt	cdr3_aa
TRBV3-1/TRBV3-2	-	-	TRBJ2-7	TGTGCCAGCAGCCAAGGGGCAGGCCCAGGTCGCGAGCAGTACTTC	CASSQGAGPGREQYF
TRBV5-1	-	TRBD1	TRBJ1-2	TGCGCCAGCAGCTTCGGGACAGGGGGCAACTATGGCTACACCTTC	CASSFGTGGNYGYTF
TRBV6-6	once	-	TRBJ2-3	TGTGCCAGCAGGACCCCAGATACGCAGTATTTT	CASRTPDTQYF
TRBV6-6	-	-	TRBJ1-5	TGTGCCAGCAGTTACGCCAGAAAATATAGCAATCAGCCCCAGCATTTT	CASSYARKYSNQPQHF
TRBV3-1/TRBV3-2	-	-	TRBJ1-2	TGTGCCAGCAGCCCACAGTCGAGCTATGGCTACACCTTC	CASSPQSSYGYTF
TRBV28	-	TRBD2	TRBJ2-1	TGTGCCAGCAAGCTAGCGGGAGTCCCGGGCGATGAGCAGTTCTTC	CASKLAGVPGDEQFF
TRBV3-1/TRBV3-2	-	-	TRBJ2-1	TGTGCCAGCAGCCCCCAGGGGGCGGGAGGGCACAATGAGCAGTTCTTC	CASSPQGAGGHNEQFF
TRBV5-1	-	-	TRBJ1-1	TGCGCCAGCAGCTTGACGGTCACAGGGAGGAAACTTAACACTGAAGCTTTCTTT	CASSLTVTGRKLNTEAFF
TRBV15	-	-	TRBJ1-4	TGTGCCACCAGCTCGCGGGCCTTCAAAGGGGAAAAACTGTTTTTT	CATSSRAFKGEKLFF
TRBV4-1	-	-	TRBJ2-7	TGCGCCAGCAGCCAACGCGCGGGATCCTACGAGCAGTACTTC	CASSQRAGSYEQYF
TRBV11-2	-	-	TRBJ2-1	TGTGCCAGCAGCATGTCTAGGGCCTGGGACAATGAGCAGTTCTTC	CASSMSRAWDNEQFF
TRBV27	-	-	TRBJ2-1	TGTGCCAGCAGTTTATCAAGCGGCCTATACAATGAGCAGTTCTTC	CASSLSSGLYNEQFF
TRBV7-9	few	-	TRBJ2-3	TGTGCCAGCAGCTTTTTGGAGGGAGCTGGCCCCACAGATACGCAGTATTTT	CASSFLEGAGPTDTQYF
TRBV11-2	-	TRBD2	TRBJ2-2	TGTGCCAGCAGCTTCAGCGGGAGGAACACCGGGGAGCTGTTTTTT	CASSFSGRNTGELFF
TRBV3-1/TRBV3-2	few	-	TRBJ1-1	TGTGCCAGCAGGGGTGTGTTATACACTGAAGCTTTCTTT	CASRGVLYTEAFF
TRBV5-1	-	-	TRBJ1-2	TGCGCCAGCAGCTCCCTGAAGGACTATGGCTACACCTTC	CASSSLKDYGYTF
TRBV6-4	-	TRBD2	TRBJ2-2	TGTGCCAGCAGTGACACCTCTAGCGGGCACACCGGGGAGCTGTTTTTT	CASSDTSSGHTGELFF
TRBV10-3	-	-	TRBJ2-1	TGTGCCATCAGTGACCCGAGAGGGACAATTCATTCGATTAATGAGCAGTTCTTC	CAISDPRGTIHSINEQFF